This record concerns one T cell receptor beta chain sequence. One end of the junction varies from germline; a read error may be responsible. The CDR3 contains 14 residues. Germline V CDR1 and CDR2: GTSNPN, SVGIG (reference sequence). This specimen comes from a study of neoadjuvant anti-PD-1 for oral cavity cancer. For the study at large: Around day 43, patients without progression received a fourth nivolumab dose before surgery.

The sample's time point: after neoadjuvant nivolumab, at surgical resection. These newly diagnosed stage II-IVA oral cavity squamous cell carcinoma patients had no prior systemic or radiation treatment. Cohort: HPV-negative, locally advanced oral cavity squamous cell carcinoma patients. Sequencing used immunoSEQ multiplex PCR; TCRdb keeps in-frame clones, though not all of them. The data hold about 14,000 clones, with about 71% observed a single time. This chain uses TRBV30 with TRBJ2-2; a possible D gene is TRBD2 (6 bases). The TCR comes from a person between 35 and 79 years old with oral cavity squamous cell carcinoma. The sequencing here drew on PBMCs, taken after nivolumab (anti-PD-1) treatment. CDR3 loop: CASRGLAKTGELFF. The CDR3 DNA reads TGTGCCTCCCGAGGTCTAGCGAAGACCGGGGAGCTGTTTTTT.